A single sample is the source of the 23 T cell receptor beta chains below, sequenced in a study of T cell repertoires in cytomegalovirus infection. Their antigens remain unidentified. TCRdb redid the calling of the reads with MiXCR, one entry per CDR3 protein. The table lists fewer than 950,000 distinct CDR3 sequences, less than 35% of them singletons. Sequenced material: cultured CD8+ T cells from PBMCs, taken from culture after CMV antigen stimulation. The receptor source for this set is a human donor in good health (CMV status not recorded). Some clones in this sample may be carry-over from other donors' samples.

The chain joins TRBV6-6 to TRBJ2-5, with D perhaps TRBD2 (6 bases). Per the germline V gene, CDR1 is MNHNY and CDR2 is SVGAGI (reference sequence). There are 15 residues in the CDR3. Trimming left V 0 bases short and J 1 base short, with 9 bases between. The CDR3 DNA reads TGTGCCAGCAGTTACTCCCGGGGACTCCAAGAGACCCAGTACTTC. It specifies CASSYSRGLQETQYF.

This chain uses TRBV5-1 with TRBJ2-3; TRBD2 matches 8 bases. The CDR3 totals 14 residues. V dropped 7 bases and J dropped 1; count of bases not matched to a gene: 5. Germline V CDR1 and CDR2: SGHRS, YFSETQ. The CDR3 loop reads CASASGGGTDTQYF. Written as DNA, the CDR3 is TGCGCCAGCGCGAGCGGGGGAGGCACAGATACGCAGTATTTT.

With regard to this clonotype: A much larger clone lies a single base off, so this may be a read error. The chain has TRBV7-2 and TRBJ2-1; 11 nucleotides match TRBD2. Germline loops: CDR1 SGHTA, CDR2 FQGNSA. The CDR3 runs to 20 residues. The CDR3 reads CASSLRLAGGRTVSYNERFF. CDR3 DNA: TGTGCCAGCAGCTTAAGGCTAGCGGGGGGTCGCACTGTCTCCTACAATGAGCGGTTCTTC.

This rearrangement joins TRBV9 to TRBJ2-1; 9 nucleotides line up with TRBD2. CDR3 length equals 15 residues. The V and J ends lost 1 base and 6 bases, in that order; junction bases with no gene match: 5. The germline V gene encodes CDR1 SGDLS and CDR2 YYNGEE. CDR3 region: CASSVKLAGLNEQFF. The CDR3 DNA sequence: TGTGCCAGCAGCGTAAAACTAGCGGGCCTCAATGAGCAGTTCTTC.

Only one count was recorded for this clonotype. The rearrangement links TRBV29-1 to TRBJ1-2; no clear D. The germline gives CDR1 SQVTM, CDR2 ANQGSEA. This CDR3 has 11 residues. Trimming took 4 bases from V and 7 from J, leaving 10 bases between them. The CDR3 DNA reads as TGCAGCGTTGGTGTCAGAGGTGGCTACACCTTC. Amino acid sequence: CSVGVRGGYTF.

This sequence joins TRBV19 and TRBJ2-2; D remains unclear. The CDR3 runs to 12 residues. V lost 4 bases and J 6 bases, leaving 6 bases between the germline ends. Germline CDR1 is LNHDA and CDR2 is SQIVND (reference sequence). CDR3 sequence: CASSTTPGELFF. As DNA, the CDR3 is TGTGCCAGTAGTACGACCCCCGGGGAGCTGTTTTTT.

This clonotype was recorded a few times. V is TRBV7-9 and J is TRBJ1-1, with 10 bases matching TRBD1. There are 13 residues in the CDR3. V gave up 5 bases and J gave up 10 bases; unmatched junction bases: 7. The germline gives CDR1 SEHNR, CDR2 FQNEAQ (reference sequence). The CDR3 DNA reads TGTGCCAGCAGCCTTAGTGGGGACAGGGGAGCTTTCTTT. This sequence encodes CASSLSGDRGAFF.

V gene TRBV5-8 combines with J gene TRBJ1-5; D might be TRBD1 (6 bases). V gave up 0 bases and J gave up 1 base, with 20 bases separating them. Looked up from germline, CDR1 is SGHTS and CDR2 is YDEGEE. CDR3 length equals 19 residues. Written as DNA, the CDR3 is TGTGCCAGCAGCTTGGACATCAGCGTAGGGGGAATCAGCAATCAGCCCCAGCATTTT. The encoded protein is CASSLDISVGGISNQPQHF.

This rearrangement joins TRBV5-5 to TRBJ1-2; D is uncertain. CDR1 SGHKS and CDR2 YYEKEE come from the germline V gene (reference sequence). This CDR3 is 15 amino acids long. V lost 2 bases and J lost 2, with 13 bases in between. For the CDR3, the DNA is TGTGCCAGCAGCTTTGGGCCAACGCTGAACTATGGCTACACCTTC. It is translated as CASSFGPTLNYGYTF.

The rearrangement uses TRBV7-9 and TRBJ1-4; the D is unclear. Germline CDR1 SEHNR, CDR2 FQNEAQ (reference sequence). Trimming removed 5 bases at V and 7 bases at J, with 20 bases between. The CDR3 loop spans 16 amino acids. CDR3 loop: CASSPSEGDEVEKLFF. In nucleotides, the CDR3 is TGTGCCAGCAGCCCCAGCGAGGGTGATGAGGTTGAAAAACTGTTTTTT. The entire variable domain, with the rest obtained from reference TRBV7-9 and TRBJ1-4, is as follows: DTGVSQNPRHKITKRGQNVTFRCDPISEHNRLYWYRQTLGQGPEFLTYFQNEAQLEKSRLLSDRFSAERPKGSFSTLEIQRTEQGDSAMYLCASSPSEGDEVEKLFFGSGTQLSVL.

This clonotype was recorded a few times. The V call is TRBV12-3 or TRBV12-4, the J call TRBJ1-3; 9 positions match TRBD1. V trimming: 2 bases; J trimming: 2 bases; junction bases outside the gene matches: 7. CDR3 length: 17 amino acids. The CDR3 DNA sequence: TGTGCCAGCAGTTTAACAGGGGGCTCTCGTCCTGGAAACACCATATATTTT. Translating gives CASSLTGGSRPGNTIYF.

This clonotype was counted many times. The V and J genes are TRBV2 and TRBJ2-1; 9 bases agree with TRBD1. CDR1 is SNHLY and CDR2 is FYNNEI in the germline V gene. This CDR3 is built from 16 residues. V trimming: 7 bases; J trimming: 5 bases; junction bases outside the gene matches: 12. The CDR3 sequence is CASTQVGGQGHNEQFF. In nucleotides, the CDR3 is TGTGCCAGCACTCAAGTTGGGGGACAGGGTCACAATGAGCAGTTCTTC.

The chain joins TRBV6-1 to TRBJ2-4; the D gene is possibly TRBD2 (6 bases). Trimming took 2 bases from V and 1 from J, leaving 12 bases between them. The CDR3 runs to 16 residues. Germline CDR1 reads MNHNS; CDR2 reads SASEGT. The DNA for the CDR3 is TGTGCCAGCAGTGAACCAGCAGGGAGGGCCAAAAACATTCAGTACTTC. This sequence encodes CASSEPAGRAKNIQYF.

The chain is built from TRBV5-6 and TRBJ1-5; 8 bases align to TRBD1. With V trimmed by 0 bases and J by 6 bases, 5 bases remained unmatched. Germline V gives CDR1 SGHDT, CDR2 YYEEEE. The CDR3 sequence is 15 residues long. The CDR3 protein is CASSLGSGGGQPQHF. The DNA for the CDR3 is TGTGCCAGCAGCTTGGGGTCAGGGGGCGGTCAGCCCCAGCATTTT.

This clonotype is a singleton in its sample. This chain connects TRBV6-8 to TRBJ1-5; no reliable D call. V was pared by 0 bases and J by 2 bases, with 8 bases between. CDR1 MNHGY and CDR2 SAAAGT come from the germline V gene. The CDR3 spans 15 residues. The CDR3, as DNA: TGTGCCAGCAGTTACTCTGGGCAGGGCAATCAGCCCCAGCATTTT. It is translated as CASSYSGQGNQPQHF.

This clonotype was seen a handful of times. The J gene is TRBJ2-3, the V gene TRBV9; a weak D match, TRBD1 (6 bases). The CDR3 length is 14 residues. Trimming left V 6 bases short and J 0 bases short, with 11 bases between. CDR1 is SGDLS and CDR2 is YYNGEE in the germline V gene. The chain's CDR3 is CASNGGPSTDTQYF. The CDR3 DNA reads as TGTGCCAGCAATGGGGGCCCTAGCACAGATACGCAGTATTTT.

This chain uses TRBV7-9 with TRBJ1-4; D gene unclear. The CDR3 runs 15 residues. The germline V and J ends were trimmed by 7 bases and 3 bases, with 15 bases remaining between them. The germline V gene encodes CDR1 SEHNR and CDR2 FQNEAQ (reference sequence). In DNA, the CDR3 is TGTGCCAGCACGCCCCGAGCAGATCCTAATGAAAAACTGTTTTTT. It codes for CASTPRADPNEKLFF. The entire variable domain, with the rest obtained from reference TRBV7-9 and TRBJ1-4, is as follows: DTGVSQNPRHKITKRGQNVTFRCDPISEHNRLYWYRQTLGQGPEFLTYFQNEAQLEKSRLLSDRFSAERPKGSFSTLEIQRTEQGDSAMYLCASTPRADPNEKLFFGSGTQLSVL.

For this clonotype: A much larger clone differs from this one at a single base, so this may be a read error. The V call is TRBV5-6, the J call TRBJ2-7, with TRBD1 identical over 8 bases. The CDR3 consists of 15 residues. Per germline, CDR1 SGHDT and CDR2 YYEEEE. V shed 2 bases, J shed 2 bases, and the junction held 6 bases outside the gene matches. Written as DNA, the CDR3 is TGTGCCAGCAGCTTTCGGACAGGGCAAGCCTACGAGCAGTACGTC. Protein product: CASSFRTGQAYEQYV.

This clonotype was recorded only once. V is TRBV2 and J is TRBJ2-3; 8 bases line up with TRBD2. The CDR3 has 16 residues. Germline V gene lookup returns CDR1 SNHLY and CDR2 FYNNEI. The trim removed 0 bases at V and 6 bases at J, leaving 8 bases unmatched. DNA of the CDR3: TGTGCCAGCAGTGAAGCGCTTACGGGGGGGATGGATACGCAGTATTTT. Its protein is CASSEALTGGMDTQYF.

The V call is TRBV7-1, the J call TRBJ1-5, with D possibly being TRBD1 (6 bases). TRBV7-1 is marked as an open reading frame, function uncertain. V shed 5 bases and J shed 2 bases, with 10 bases lying between them. The CDR3 consists of 14 residues. The DNA of the CDR3 is TGTGCCAGCAGCACAGGGTTGCGCAATCAGCCCCAGCATTTT. This sequence encodes CASSTGLRNQPQHF.

This clonotype was recorded many times. V gene TRBV7-9 combines with J gene TRBJ1-2, with a tentative D call TRBD1 (5 bases). CDR3 length: 12 amino acids. Germline CDR1 and CDR2: SEHNR and FQNEAQ (reference sequence). Between the trimmed V and J ends, which lost 5 bases and 8 bases, there was a span of 12 bases. The CDR3 loop is CASSQVQGGYTF. For the CDR3, the DNA is TGTGCCAGCAGCCAAGTCCAGGGCGGCTACACCTTC.

This clonotype came up a few times. The chain couples TRBV7-9 to TRBJ2-7; weak D call: TRBD1 (6 bases). The CDR3 runs to 15 residues. CDR1 is SEHNR, CDR2 FQNEAQ, per germline (reference sequence). The V end was cut by 4 bases, the J end by 2 bases, with 15 bases between. The CDR3 loop is CASSWNREAPYEQYV. CDR3 sequence (DNA): TGTGCCAGCAGCTGGAACAGGGAAGCCCCCTACGAGCAGTACGTC.

This clonotype was seen ten or more times. V is TRBV7-6 and J is TRBJ1-5; the D is unclear. Per germline, CDR1 SGHVS and CDR2 FNYEAQ. The V and J ends lost 1 base and 0 bases respectively, with 25 bases between them. This CDR3 spans 21 amino acids. The CDR3 DNA follows: TGTGCCAGCAGCTTAGTTCTACAACGGCGACTTCGTGTTCGTAGCAATCAGCCCCAGCATTTT. The encoded protein is CASSLVLQRRLRVRSNQPQHF. The complete variable domain, with remaining parts taken from reference TRBV7-6 and TRBJ1-5, reads GAGVSQSPRYKVTKRGQDVALRCDPISGHVSLYWYRQALGQGPEFLTYFNYEAQQDKSGLPNDRFSAERPEGSISTLTIQRTEQRDSAMYRCASSLVLQRRLRVRSNQPQHFGDGTRLSIL.